This passage covers 22 T cell receptor beta chains from one sample sequenced in a study of beta chain features in type 1 diabetes. General study findings and limits: The study found moderately but significantly shorter TCRB CDR3s in all four CD4+ subsets of Type 1 diabetes patients.

The authors reverse transcribed all of the isolated RNA, so sequencing captured expressed TCRB transcripts. Generated by immunoSEQ multiplex PCR, the TCRdb table keeps only in-frame clones and is missing some. The sample lists more than 120,000 clones, 13% occurring once. No cognate antigen is known for these TCRs. The sample taken for sequencing was central memory CD4+ T cells from blood. Receptor source: a man between 18 and 35 years old with type 1 diabetes.

The chain recombines TRBV30 with TRBJ2-3; TRBD1 matches 7 bases. Germline V gene data show CDR1 as GTSNPN and CDR2 as SVGIG (reference sequence). V trimming: 4 bases; J trimming: 6 bases; junction bases outside the gene matches: 16. The length of the CDR3 is 16 residues. CDR3: CAWTEGALGRGDTQYF. CDR3 nucleotide sequence: TGTGCCTGGACCGAGGGGGCCCTCGGCCGGGGTGATACGCAGTATTTT.

This clone was detected only a few times. The CDR3 DNA follows: TGTGCCTGGAGTGTAATGGGAGGGGACACTGAAGCTTTCTTT. Translation: CAWSVMGGDTEAFF. The J gene is TRBJ1-1, the V gene TRBV30; tentatively, D is TRBD1 (5 bases). Germline-derived CDR1 and CDR2 are GTSNPN and SVGIG (reference sequence). V was trimmed by 0 bases and J by 3 bases, leaving 11 bases between them. The CDR3 is 14 amino acids.

The rearrangement links TRBV27 to TRBJ2-1; TRBD2 matches at 11 bases. CDR3 length equals 16 residues. Per the germline V gene, CDR1 is MNHEY and CDR2 is SMNVEV (reference sequence). V trimming: 5 bases; J trimming: 5 bases; junction bases outside the gene matches: 8. The CDR3 loop reads CASSPRGLADNNEQFF. The CDR3, as DNA: TGTGCCAGCAGTCCGAGGGGACTAGCGGATAACAATGAGCAGTTCTTC.

CDR3 DNA: TGTGCCAGCAGTCGTAGCGGGGGGGCCCGAGAGACCCAGTACTTC. Protein product: CASSRSGGARETQYF. The chain couples TRBV6-6 to TRBJ2-5; TRBD2 matches 11 bases. The CDR3 sequence is 15 residues long. The junction had 6 bases not matched to a gene; V was cut back by 5 bases and J by 4 bases. The germline CDR1 and CDR2 sequences are MNHNY and SVGAGI (reference sequence).

This clone was counted a few times. The chain uses TRBV6-5 and TRBJ1-2; D unresolved. Germline CDR1 reads MNHEY; CDR2 reads SVGAGI. The germline V and J ends were trimmed by 0 bases and 8 bases, with 16 bases remaining between them. The CDR3 consists of 15 residues. The CDR3 nucleotides are TGTGCCAGCAGTTACTCGAGTCGCCCGGGCTACGGCTACACCTTC. As protein: CASSYSSRPGYGYTF.

This clone was detected a few times. V is TRBV19 and J is TRBJ1-1; a possible D gene is TRBD1 (5 bases). Germline V gene data show CDR1 as LNHDA and CDR2 as SQIVND (reference sequence). Deletions cut 4 bases from V and 10 bases from J, with 10 bases between. CDR3 length: 11 residues. The DNA of the CDR3 is TGTGCCAGTAGTAGGGGGTACGGAGCTTTCTTT. This translates into CASSRGYGAFF. Full variable domain (missing parts from reference TRBV19 and TRBJ1-1): DGGITQSPKYLFRKEGQNVTLSCEQNLNHDAMYWYRQDPGQGLRLIYYSQIVNDFQKGDIAEGYSVSREKKESFPLTVTSAQKNPTAFYLCASSRGYGAFFGQGTRLTVV.

This clone has just a few counts. V is TRBV6-5 and J is TRBJ2-7; no definite D call. CDR1 and CDR2 from the germline V gene are MNHEY and SVGAGI. The CDR3 has 13 residues. Trimming removed 5 bases from V and 1 base from J, with 9 bases in between. In DNA, the CDR3 is TGTGCCAGCAGTATTCTAAGATCCTACGAGCAGTACTTC. Protein sequence: CASSILRSYEQYF.

The chain is built from TRBV2 and TRBJ2-1, with D possibly TRBD1 on 6 matching bases. This CDR3 has 11 amino acids. Germline V CDR1 and CDR2: SNHLY, FYNNEI. V lost 4 bases to trimming and J lost 9 bases, with 7 bases between them. The CDR3 DNA follows: TGTGCCAGCAGTGTGGGGGCTGAGCAGTTCTTC. This encodes CASSVGAEQFF.

About this clone: One end of the junction varies from germline; a read error may be responsible. CDR3 sequence reads: CASTQSIQRAYEQYF. As DNA, the CDR3 is TGTGCCAGCACCCAATCCATACAAAGAGCCTACGAGCAGTACTTC. The chain combines TRBV4-2 with TRBJ2-7; D call uncertain. CDR1 is LGHNA, CDR2 YNFKEQ, per germline. The CDR3 consists of 15 residues.

This clone was seen more than once but under ten times. The V gene is TRBV7-9, the J gene TRBJ2-1; no reliable D call. Trimming left V 7 bases short and J 4 bases short, with 14 bases between. CDR3 length: 14 residues. Germline V gene data show CDR1 as SEHNR and CDR2 as FQNEAQ (reference sequence). The CDR3, as DNA: TGTGCCAGCACCCCATCGAGAGTTTACAATGAGCAGTTCTTC. It specifies CASTPSRVYNEQFF.

This clone was counted between two and nine times. The genes are TRBV9 and TRBJ2-2; no clear D gene. The CDR3 sequence is 14 residues long. CDR1 SGDLS and CDR2 YYNGEE come from the germline V gene. V was clipped by 2 bases and J by 4 bases, with 9 bases between them. CDR3 residues: CASSVLPGTGELFF. CDR3 nucleotides: TGTGCCAGCAGCGTCCTGCCCGGCACCGGGGAGCTGTTTTTT. Looking up the rest from reference TRBV9 and TRBJ2-2 gives the full variable domain: DSGVTQTPKHLITATGQRVTLRCSPRSGDLSVYWYQQSLDQGLQFLIQYYNGEERAKGNILERFSAQQFPDLHSELNLSSLELGDSALYFCASSVLPGTGELFFGEGSRLTVL.

The V gene is TRBV6-5, the J gene TRBJ1-1, with D unclear. CDR3 length: 14 amino acids. CDR1 MNHEY and CDR2 SVGAGI come from the germline V gene. The V and J ends lost 5 bases and 6 bases respectively, with 16 bases between them. Here the CDR3 reads CASSHAERSSEAFF. CDR3 coding DNA: TGTGCCAGCAGTCACGCGGAGAGAAGCTCTGAAGCTTTCTTT.

This clone occurred a few times. The V and J genes are TRBV27 and TRBJ1-5; 9 bases agree with TRBD1. V dropped 6 bases and J dropped 1; count of bases not matched to a gene: 7. Germline assignment: CDR1 MNHEY and CDR2 SMNVEV (reference sequence). The CDR3 is made up of 16 amino acids. The CDR3, as DNA: TGTGCCAGCAGGCGGACAGGGGCGGGAAGCAATCAGCCCCAGCATTTT. The encoded protein is CASRRTGAGSNQPQHF.

This clone has only a few counts. The V call is TRBV29-1, the J call TRBJ2-7; TRBD1 matches 9 bases. The germline V gene encodes CDR1 SQVTM and CDR2 ANQGSEA. CDR3 size: 11 residues. The J segment lost 6 bases and the V segment lost 7 bases, leaving 4 bases of the junction unmatched. The CDR3 spells CSAGTGIEQYF. CDR3 coding DNA: TGCAGCGCCGGGACAGGGATCGAGCAGTACTTC.

This clone was counted between two and nine times. The chain employs TRBV5-1 and TRBJ2-1; 12 positions match TRBD2. Germline V gene data show CDR1 as SGHRS and CDR2 as YFSETQ. J lost 2 bases, V lost 6 bases, and 6 bases had no gene match. CDR3 length: 16 amino acids. DNA for the CDR3: TGCGCCAGCAAGCGACTAGCGGGGGTTACCTACAATGAGCAGTTCTTC. The encoded protein is CASKRLAGVTYNEQFF.

The chain has TRBV4-2 and TRBJ2-7, with a tentative D call TRBD2 (6 bases). V lost 0 bases to trimming and J lost 0 bases, with 15 bases between them. The CDR3 totals 17 residues. Germline V gene lookup returns CDR1 LGHNA and CDR2 YNFKEQ. The DNA for the CDR3 is TGTGCCAGCAGCCAAGAGGGGTCGGGACTCCCCTCCTACGAGCAGTACTTC. This gives the protein CASSQEGSGLPSYEQYF.

This clone was seen more than once but under ten times. The CDR3 sequence: CASSQTLYAEAFF. The CDR3 DNA follows: TGTGCCAGCAGTCAGACACTTTACGCTGAAGCTTTCTTT. The chain links TRBV6-5 to TRBJ1-1; D uncertain. The CDR3 covers 13 residues. CDR1 is MNHEY and CDR2 is SVGAGI in the germline V gene. Trimming took 5 bases from V and 6 from J, leaving 13 bases between them.

This clone was seen only a few times. J is TRBJ2-1 and V is TRBV10-3, with D perhaps matching TRBD2 (5 bases). This CDR3 is 13 amino acids long. Germline lookup yields CDR1 ENHRY and CDR2 SYGVKD. Between the trimmed V and J ends, which lost 9 bases and 2 bases, there was a span of 11 bases. CDR3 sequence: CAMAGETYNEQFF. The CDR3 DNA reads TGTGCCATGGCCGGGGAAACCTACAATGAGCAGTTCTTC.

V gene TRBV30 combines with J gene TRBJ1-5; perhaps TRBD1 as D (6 bases). Germline V gene data show CDR1 as GTSNPN and CDR2 as SVGIG (reference sequence). V lost 3 bases and J lost 4, with 16 bases in between. The CDR3 loop spans 15 amino acids. The CDR3 bases are TGTGCCTGGAGACATGGGGGCGCGACGAATCAGCCCCAGCATTTT. This gives the protein CAWRHGGATNQPQHF. The full variable domain, in which reference TRBV30 and TRBJ1-5 provide the parts outside the CDR3, is SQTIHQWPATLVQPVGSPLSLECTVEGTSNPNLYWYRQAAGRGLQLLFYSVGIGQISSEVPQNLSASRPQDRQFILSSKKLLLSDSGFYLCAWRHGGATNQPQHFGDGTRLSIL.

V usage is TRBV5-1 and J usage is TRBJ2-1; D remains ambiguous. CDR1 SGHRS and CDR2 YFSETQ come from the germline V gene. There are 13 residues in the CDR3. V was shortened by 2 bases and J by 5 bases, with 8 bases between the two germline ends. The CDR3 nucleotides are TGCGCCAGCAGCTTCTCCCCAAACAATGAGCAGTTCTTC. It codes for CASSFSPNNEQFF.

This clone was recorded a few times. This chain uses TRBV27 with TRBJ2-1; 8 positions agree with TRBD1. CDR1 is MNHEY and CDR2 is SMNVEV in the germline V gene (reference sequence). J lost 7 bases, V lost 3 bases, and 5 bases had no gene match. The CDR3 loop spans 14 amino acids. The CDR3 sequence is CASSLGTGTNEQFF. The CDR3 nucleotides are TGTGCCAGCAGTTTGGGGACAGGTACTAATGAGCAGTTCTTC.

In this sample, this clone is medium-sized. The chain carries TRBV7-9 and TRBJ1-4; D not certain. This CDR3 has 14 amino acids. Germline V CDR1 and CDR2: SEHNR, FQNEAQ (reference sequence). The V end was cut by 2 bases, the J end by 8 bases, with 12 bases between. CDR3 sequence reads: CASSLSLREEKLFF. The CDR3 coding sequence is TGTGCCAGCAGCTTATCTTTGCGAGAGGAAAAACTGTTTTTT.